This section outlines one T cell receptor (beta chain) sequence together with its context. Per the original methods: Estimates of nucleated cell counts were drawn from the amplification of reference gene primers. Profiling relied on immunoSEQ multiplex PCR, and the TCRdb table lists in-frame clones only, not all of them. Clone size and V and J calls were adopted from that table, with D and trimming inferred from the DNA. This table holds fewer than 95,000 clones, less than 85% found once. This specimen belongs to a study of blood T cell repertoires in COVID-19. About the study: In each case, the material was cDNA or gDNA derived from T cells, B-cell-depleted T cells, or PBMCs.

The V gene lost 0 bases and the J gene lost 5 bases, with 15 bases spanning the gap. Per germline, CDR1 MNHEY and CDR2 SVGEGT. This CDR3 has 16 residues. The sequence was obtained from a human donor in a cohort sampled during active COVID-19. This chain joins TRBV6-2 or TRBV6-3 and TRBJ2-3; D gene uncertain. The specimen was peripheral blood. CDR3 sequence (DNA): TGTGCCAGCAGTTACTCGTCGAGCCCCGGTGTAGATACGCAGTATTTT. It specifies CASSYSSSPGVDTQYF.